Below, one T cell receptor beta chain is given with its context. An oligo carrying a UMI was ligated to the cDNA 3' end. An equimolar mix of RC1.1 and RC1.2 primed the beta chain across TRBC1 and TRBC2. TCRdb fed the UMI-ligation and nested PCR reads into MiXCR, producing one record per CDR3 protein. The data show around 56,000 distinct CDR3 sequences, approximately 13% seen once. The source of the sample is a study of quantifying T cell responses using KT2 cells. Study-wide background: cDNA was made from DNase-treated RNA using alpha and beta constant primers.

Trimming took off 3 bases at V and 9 bases at J, with 8 bases between the two ends. The CDR3 loop spans 12 amino acids. Material for sequencing was PBMCs spiked with cells of the T cell clone KT2. The receptor comes from a human donor. V and J are TRBV12-3 or TRBV12-4 and TRBJ2-2; D unresolved. The CDR3 spells CASSLGVRELFF. In nucleotides, the CDR3 is TGTGCCAGCAGTTTGGGCGTCCGGGAGCTGTTTTTT.